Listed below are T cell receptor beta chains from one sample, sequenced in a study of blood T cell repertoires in COVID-19. Sequenced by immunoSEQ multiplex PCR; TCRdb stores in-frame clones only, minus some. The sample has about 110,000 clones; about nine tenths are singletons. The sequencing sample was made of peripheral blood. The source is a human donor in a cohort sampled during active COVID-19. CDR3s include the opening cysteine and the closing phenylalanine or tryptophan. D genes are given only for firm matches. Clone size appears in some rows only: once, few, many, or a class for an expanded clone.

J,size,D,V,CDR3,DNA
TRBJ1-1,.,TRBD1,TRBV11-3,CATQGADTEAFF,TGTGCCACCCAGGGGGCGGACACTGAAGCTTTCTTT
TRBJ1-2,.,.,TRBV18,CASSPLGGEGYTF,TGTGCCAGCTCGCCCTTAGGAGGAGAGGGCTACACCTTC
TRBJ2-1,.,.,TRBV19,CASKARGSYNEQFF,TGTGCCAGTAAAGCCAGGGGATCTTACAATGAGCAGTTCTTC
TRBJ2-6,.,.,TRBV18,CASSPPGQVASGANVLTF,TGTGCCAGCTCACCACCTGGCCAGGTGGCCTCTGGGGCCAACGTCCTGACTTTC
TRBJ2-7,.,TRBD1,TRBV6-5,CASSYLPGQGYEQYF,TGTGCCAGCAGTTACCTGCCGGGACAGGGGTACGAGCAGTACTTC
TRBJ2-7,.,.,TRBV2,CASSEAPLDSYEQYF,TGTGCCAGCAGTGAAGCCCCTCTAGATTCCTACGAGCAGTACTTC
TRBJ2-5,.,TRBD2,TRBV30,CAGGTSGSETQYF,TGTGCCGGTGGGACTAGCGGCTCTGAGACCCAGTACTTC
TRBJ2-5,.,TRBD1,TRBV3-1/TRBV3-2,CASSRWGQDLQETQYF,TGTGCCAGCAGCCGATGGGGACAGGACCTCCAAGAGACCCAGTACTTC
TRBJ1-2,.,TRBD1,TRBV3-1/TRBV3-2,CASSQDAQGASGYTF,TGTGCCAGCAGCCAAGATGCACAGGGGGCGAGCGGCTACACCTTC
TRBJ2-4,.,TRBD2,TRBV5-6,CASSLDSSGNKKNIQYF,TGTGCCAGCAGCTTGGATAGTAGCGGGAACAAAAAAAACATTCAGTACTTC
TRBJ1-5,once,.,TRBV7-8,CASSRDTNQPQHF,TGTGCCAGCAGCCGTGACACCAATCAGCCCCAGCATTTT
TRBJ1-1,.,.,TRBV7-3,CASSFDTTTEAFF,TGTGCCAGCAGCTTCGACACCACGACTGAAGCTTTCTTT
TRBJ2-3,.,TRBD2,TRBV5-1,CASSLGGGSTDTQYF,TGCGCCAGCAGCTTGGGCGGCGGGAGCACTGATACGCAGTATTTT
TRBJ2-7,.,.,TRBV28,CASSTTGLGTYEQYF,TGTGCCAGCAGTACTACAGGGCTCGGTACCTACGAGCAGTACTTC
TRBJ2-3,.,TRBD2,TRBV29-1,CSVESRSGGPDTQYF,TGCAGCGTTGAATCGAGGTCGGGGGGGCCAGATACGCAGTATTTT
TRBJ2-7,.,.,TRBV27,CASSLSGEAYEQYF,TGTGCCAGCAGTTTATCGGGGGAGGCCTACGAGCAGTACTTC
TRBJ2-1,.,TRBD2,TRBV5-1,CASNPGTSGRKDEQFF,TGCGCCAGCAACCCCGGGACTAGCGGGAGAAAGGATGAGCAGTTCTTC
TRBJ2-1,.,.,TRBV5-1,CASSLAAGSYNEQFF,TGCGCCAGCAGCTTGGCGGCAGGATCCTACAATGAGCAGTTCTTC
TRBJ1-2,once,.,TRBV12-3/TRBV12-4,CASSAQGHGYTF,TGTGCCAGCAGTGCGCAGGGCCATGGCTACACCTTC
TRBJ2-2,.,TRBD1,TRBV5-1,CASSGDRGNTGELFF,TGCGCCAGCAGCGGGGACAGGGGAAACACCGGGGAGCTGTTTTTT
TRBJ1-4,once,TRBD1,TRBV5-1,CASSSLQGQGEKLFF,TGCGCCAGCAGCTCCCTCCAGGGACAGGGAGAAAAACTGTTTTTT
TRBJ2-5,once,TRBD1,TRBV7-9,CASSWGQGEETQYF,TGTGCCAGCAGCTGGGGACAGGGGGAAGAGACCCAGTACTTC
TRBJ2-7,few,.,TRBV7-9,CASSLGLANDEQYF,TGTGCCAGCAGCTTAGGTCTAGCGAACGACGAGCAGTACTTC